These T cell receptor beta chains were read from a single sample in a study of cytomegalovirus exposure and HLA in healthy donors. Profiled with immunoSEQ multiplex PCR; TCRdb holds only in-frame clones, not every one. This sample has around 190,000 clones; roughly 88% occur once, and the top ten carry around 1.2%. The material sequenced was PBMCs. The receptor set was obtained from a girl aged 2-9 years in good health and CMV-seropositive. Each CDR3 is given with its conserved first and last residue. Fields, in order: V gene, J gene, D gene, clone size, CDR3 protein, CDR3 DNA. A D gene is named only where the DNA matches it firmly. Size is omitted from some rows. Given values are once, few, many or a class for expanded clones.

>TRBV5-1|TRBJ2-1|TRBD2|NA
CASSALAGFSNEQFF
TGCGCCAGCAGCGCACTAGCGGGATTTAGCAATGAGCAGTTCTTC
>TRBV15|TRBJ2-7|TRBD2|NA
CATSRTSGTYEQYF
TGTGCCACCAGCAGGACTAGCGGTACCTACGAGCAGTACTTC
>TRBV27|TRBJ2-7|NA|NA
CASSLSVVNNYEQYF
TGTGCCAGCAGTTTATCGGTTGTGAATAACTACGAGCAGTACTTC
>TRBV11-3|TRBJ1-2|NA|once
CASSLTSQSGGTF
TGTGCCAGCAGCTTAACGAGTCAATCGGGGGGCACCTTC
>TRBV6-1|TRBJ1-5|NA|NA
CASSEVGGPPQHF
TGTGCCAGCAGTGAAGTTGGAGGACCGCCCCAGCATTTT
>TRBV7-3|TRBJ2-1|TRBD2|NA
CASSPGRGGRDPNEQFF
TGTGCCAGCAGCCCCGGCCGCGGCGGGAGGGACCCTAATGAGCAGTTCTTC
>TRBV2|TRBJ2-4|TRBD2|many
CASTSGARQNIQYF
TGTGCCAGTACTAGCGGGGCTCGCCAAAACATTCAGTACTTC
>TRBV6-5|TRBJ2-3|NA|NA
CASSYWGQDGDTQYF
TGTGCCAGCAGTTACTGGGGACAAGACGGGGATACGCAGTATTTT
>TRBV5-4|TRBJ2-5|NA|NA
CASSLNIRDFGGKETQYF
TGTGCCAGCAGCTTGAATATCCGGGACTTTGGAGGAAAAGAGACCCAGTACTTC
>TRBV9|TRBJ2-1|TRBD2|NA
CASSVDPGTRVYNEQFF
TGTGCCAGCAGCGTAGATCCCGGGACTAGGGTCTACAATGAGCAGTTCTTC
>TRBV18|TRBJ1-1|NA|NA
CASSPNGRGTEAFF
TGTGCCAGCTCACCAAACGGACGCGGGACTGAAGCTTTCTTT
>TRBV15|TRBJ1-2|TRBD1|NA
CATSRDTGGDGYTF
TGTGCCACCAGCAGAGACACAGGGGGAGATGGCTACACCTTC
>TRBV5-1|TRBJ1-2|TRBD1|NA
CASSPAGGGGGYTF
TGCGCCAGCAGCCCCGCAGGGGGCGGTGGTGGCTACACCTTC
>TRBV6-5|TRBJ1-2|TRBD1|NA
CASTGTGRQRGYTF
TGTGCCAGCACCGGGACAGGTCGCCAACGAGGCTACACCTTC
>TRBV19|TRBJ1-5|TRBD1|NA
CATQTGVNQPQHF
TGTGCCACCCAGACAGGGGTCAATCAGCCCCAGCATTTT
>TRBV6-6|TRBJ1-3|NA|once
CASSHSFNSGNTIYF
TGTGCCAGCAGTCACTCGTTTAACTCTGGAAACACCATATATTTT
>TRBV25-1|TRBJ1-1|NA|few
CASIRGGSTEAFF
TGTGCCAGTATCCGGGGGGGTAGCACTGAAGCTTTCTTT
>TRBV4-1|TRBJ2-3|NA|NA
CASSDGGWSPDTQYF
TGCGCCAGTAGCGATGGAGGGTGGTCTCCAGATACGCAGTATTTT
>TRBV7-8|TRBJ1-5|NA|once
CADPNPTGERPQHF
TGTGCCGACCCCAACCCGACAGGTGAAAGACCCCAGCATTTT
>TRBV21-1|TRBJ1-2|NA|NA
CASSGPVSECGYTF
TGTGCCAGCAGCGGGCCCGTTTCCGAGTGCGGCTACACCTTC
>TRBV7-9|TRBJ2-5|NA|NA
CASSPGTVGTQYF
TGTGCCAGCAGCCCCGGGACTGTAGGGACCCAGTACTTC
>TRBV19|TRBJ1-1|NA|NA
CASRALNTEAFF
TGTGCCAGCAGGGCCCTGAACACTGAAGCTTTCTTT
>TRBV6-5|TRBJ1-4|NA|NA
CASSQTPRGEKLFF
TGTGCCAGCAGTCAAACACCCCGAGGGGAAAAACTGTTTTTT
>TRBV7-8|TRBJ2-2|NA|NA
CASSPIRGTGELFF
TGTGCCAGCAGCCCAATAAGGGGAACCGGGGAGCTGTTTTTT
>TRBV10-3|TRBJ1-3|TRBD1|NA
CAISASGTGVSGNTIYF
TGTGCCATCAGTGCCTCCGGGACAGGAGTATCTGGAAACACCATATATTTT
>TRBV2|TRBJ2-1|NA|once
CASSERVAHEQFF
TGTGCCAGCAGTGAACGGGTGGCCCATGAGCAGTTCTTC
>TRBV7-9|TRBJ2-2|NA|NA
CASSDTGSGAGELFF
TGTGCCAGCAGCGATACAGGTTCAGGGGCCGGGGAGCTGTTTTTT
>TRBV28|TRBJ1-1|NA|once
CASSPGNMNTEAFF
TGTGCCAGCAGTCCAGGGAACATGAACACTGAAGCTTTCTTT
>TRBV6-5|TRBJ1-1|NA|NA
CASSTRGRAFF
TGTGCCAGCAGTACCCGTGGGAGAGCTTTCTTT
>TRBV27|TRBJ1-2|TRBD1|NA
CASSLLPGQTYGYPF
TGTGCCAGCAGTTTATTGCCGGGACAGACCTATGGCTACCCCTTC
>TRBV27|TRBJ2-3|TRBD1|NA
CASSLQGVTDTQYF
TGTGCCAGCAGTTTACAGGGGGTCACAGATACGCAGTATTTT
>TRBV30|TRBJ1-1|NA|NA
CAWTAGGDTEAFF
TGTGCCTGGACCGCGGGAGGGGACACTGAAGCTTTCTTT
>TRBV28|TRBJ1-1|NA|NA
CASSSGELAFF
TGTGCCAGCAGTTCCGGAGAGCTGGCTTTCTTT
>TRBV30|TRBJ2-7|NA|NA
CAWSSSSFEQYF
TGTGCCTGGAGTTCCTCTAGTTTCGAGCAGTACTTC
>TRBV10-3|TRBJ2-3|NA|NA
CAISLVEADTQYF
TGTGCCATCAGTTTGGTCGAGGCAGATACGCAGTATTTT
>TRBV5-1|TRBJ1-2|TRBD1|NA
CASSLAGQGAYGYTF
TGCGCCAGCAGCTTGGCCGGACAGGGGGCGTATGGCTACACCTTC
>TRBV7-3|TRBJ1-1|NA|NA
CASSLSGNTEAFF
TGTGCCAGCAGTTTATCCGGGAACACTGAAGCTTTCTTT
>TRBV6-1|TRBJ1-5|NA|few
CASRNRVRNQPQHF
TGTGCCAGCAGGAACAGGGTGCGGAATCAGCCCCAGCATTTT
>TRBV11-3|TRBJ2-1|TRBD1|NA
CASSRNPDRGGNEQFF
TGTGCCAGCAGCCGCAACCCGGACAGGGGTGGCAATGAGCAGTTCTTC
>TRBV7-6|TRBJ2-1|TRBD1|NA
CASSPRTGFNEQFF
TGTGCCAGCAGCCCGCGGACAGGGTTCAATGAGCAGTTCTTC
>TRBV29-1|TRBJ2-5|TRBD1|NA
CSVPRGETQYF
TGCAGCGTTCCCAGGGGGGAGACCCAGTACTTC
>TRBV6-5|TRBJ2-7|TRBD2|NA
CASTRLAGGRSEQYF
TGTGCCAGCACTAGACTAGCGGGAGGCCGGAGCGAGCAGTACTTC
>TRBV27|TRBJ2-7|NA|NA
CASSTPGQLYEQYF
TGTGCCAGCAGTACTCCCGGACAACTCTACGAGCAGTACTTC
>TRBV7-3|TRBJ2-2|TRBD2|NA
CASSQAGGDTGELFF
TGTGCCAGCAGTCAAGCGGGGGGTGACACCGGGGAGCTGTTTTTT
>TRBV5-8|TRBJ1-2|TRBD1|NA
CASSVGQGANYGYTF
TGTGCCAGCAGCGTCGGACAGGGGGCCAACTATGGCTACACCTTC
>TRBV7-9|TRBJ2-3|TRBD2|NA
CAGSGRPPDTQYF
TGTGCCGGTAGCGGGAGGCCCCCCGATACGCAGTATTTT
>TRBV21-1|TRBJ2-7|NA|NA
CASSKRFRQGASNEQYF
TGTGCCAGCAGCAAAAGGTTCCGGCAGGGGGCTAGCAACGAGCAGTACTTC
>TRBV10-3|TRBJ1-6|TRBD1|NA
CAISGDSYNSPLHF
TGTGCCATCAGTGGGGACAGCTACAATTCACCCCTCCACTTT
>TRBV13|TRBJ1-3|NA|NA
CASSRTGNTIYF
TGTGCCAGCAGCAGGACAGGAAACACCATATATTTT
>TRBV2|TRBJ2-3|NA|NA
CASNGQAQGVGNTQYF
TGTGCCAGCAATGGTCAGGCACAGGGTGTCGGTAATACGCAGTATTTT
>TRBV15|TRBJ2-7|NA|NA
CATSSPSYEQYF
TGTGCCACCAGCAGCCCTTCTTACGAGCAGTACTTC
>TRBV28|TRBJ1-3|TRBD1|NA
CASSPFLRDRGGLHTIYF
TGTGCCAGCAGCCCATTTCTCCGGGACAGGGGTGGCCTACACACCATATATTTT
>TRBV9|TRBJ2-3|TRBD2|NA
CASSSRWVAGGTDTQYF
TGTGCCAGCAGCTCCCGTTGGGTAGCGGGGGGGACAGATACGCAGTATTTT
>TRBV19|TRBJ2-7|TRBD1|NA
CASSEGTGVGEQYF
TGTGCCAGTAGTGAGGGAACAGGGGTGGGCGAGCAGTACTTC